The 5 T cell receptor beta chains presented below share a single source sample, sequenced in a study of blood T cell repertoires in COVID-19. Some clones are missing from TCRdb's copy, which holds only in-frame ones; the method was immunoSEQ multiplex PCR. The sample carries about 220,000 clones, 85% recorded once. The specimen sequenced was peripheral blood. The receptors were sampled from a woman aged 70-85 years with COVID-19, enrolled during active disease.

The V call is TRBV7-3, the J call TRBJ2-5, with 7 positions matching TRBD2. From germline, CDR1 is SGHTA and CDR2 FQGTGA. The trim removed 4 bases at V and 5 bases at J, leaving 13 bases unmatched. The CDR3 spans 16 residues. The CDR3 protein is CASSSRGTSVPETQYF. The CDR3, as DNA: TGTGCCAGCAGCTCCCGGGGAACTAGCGTACCTGAGACCCAGTACTTC.

The chain links TRBV11-2 to TRBJ2-7; perhaps TRBD2 as D (6 bases). CDR3 length equals 15 residues. V dropped 4 bases and J dropped 3 bases, with 16 bases sitting between them. Germline V gives CDR1 SGHAT, CDR2 FQNNGV. The CDR3 DNA follows: TGTGCCAGCAGCTATTACCGGGACTTGAGCTACGAGCAGTACTTC. Encoded protein: CASSYYRDLSYEQYF.

The CDR3 loop is CASSPGPGQSNTEAFF. Written as DNA, the CDR3 is TGTGCCAGCAGCCCCGGACCAGGACAGTCGAACACTGAAGCTTTCTTT. V is TRBV5-4 and J is TRBJ1-1; TRBD1 is a possible D gene (6 bases). V was trimmed by 4 bases and J by 1 base, leaving 17 bases between them. The CDR3 contains 16 residues. Looked up from germline, CDR1 is SGHNT and CDR2 is YYREEE (reference sequence).

This chain joins TRBV3-1 (or the pseudogene TRBV3-2) and TRBJ1-4, with D unresolved. The ends were cut back, 4 bases at V and 5 bases at J, with 14 bases in the middle. This CDR3 has 15 amino acids. CDR1 and CDR2 from the germline V gene are LGHDT and YNNKEL (reference sequence). The CDR3 here is CASSPSNSENEKLFF. CDR3 coding DNA: TGTGCCAGCAGCCCGTCCAATTCCGAGAATGAAAAACTGTTTTTT.

The table lists this clone with a count of one. The junction shows a germline mismatch at one end, possibly a read error. CDR3 DNA sequence: TGTGCCACCAGGGACAGGGGCTACACCGAAGCTTTCTTT. Its translation is CATRDRGYTEAFF. The chain has TRBV24-1 and TRBJ1-1, with 9 bases aligning to TRBD1. Per the germline V gene, CDR1 is KGHDR and CDR2 is SFDVKD. This CDR3 is 13 amino acids long.